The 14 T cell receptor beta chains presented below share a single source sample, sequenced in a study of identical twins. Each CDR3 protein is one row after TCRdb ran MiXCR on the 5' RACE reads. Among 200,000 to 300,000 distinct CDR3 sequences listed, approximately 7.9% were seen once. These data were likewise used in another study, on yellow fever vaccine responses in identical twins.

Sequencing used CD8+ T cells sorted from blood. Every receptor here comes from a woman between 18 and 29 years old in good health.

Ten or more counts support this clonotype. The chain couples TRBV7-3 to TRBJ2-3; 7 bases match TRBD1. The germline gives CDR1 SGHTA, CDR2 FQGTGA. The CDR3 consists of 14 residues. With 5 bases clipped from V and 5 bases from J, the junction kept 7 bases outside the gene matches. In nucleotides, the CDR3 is TGTGCCAGCAGCCCAACAACAGGGGTAGATACGCAGTATTTT. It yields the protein CASSPTTGVDTQYF.

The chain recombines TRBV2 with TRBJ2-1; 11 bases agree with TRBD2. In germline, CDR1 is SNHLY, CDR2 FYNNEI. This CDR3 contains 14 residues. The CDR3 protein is CGTSGLGSYNEQFF. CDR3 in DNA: TGTGGGACTAGCGGGCTAGGGTCCTACAATGAGCAGTTCTTC.

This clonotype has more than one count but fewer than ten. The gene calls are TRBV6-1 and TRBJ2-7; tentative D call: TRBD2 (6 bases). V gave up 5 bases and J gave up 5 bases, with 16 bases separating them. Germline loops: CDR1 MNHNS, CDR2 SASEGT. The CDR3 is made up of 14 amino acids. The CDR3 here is CASSIGRRGDEQYV. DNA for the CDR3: TGTGCCAGCAGTATAGGCAGGAGGGGTGACGAGCAGTACGTC.

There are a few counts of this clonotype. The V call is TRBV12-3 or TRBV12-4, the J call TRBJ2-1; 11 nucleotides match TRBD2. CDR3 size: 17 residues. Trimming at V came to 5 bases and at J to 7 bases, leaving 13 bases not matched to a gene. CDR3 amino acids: CASSTPGTSGDRNEQFF. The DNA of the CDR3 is TGTGCCAGCAGTACCCCCGGGACTAGCGGAGATAGGAATGAGCAGTTCTTC.

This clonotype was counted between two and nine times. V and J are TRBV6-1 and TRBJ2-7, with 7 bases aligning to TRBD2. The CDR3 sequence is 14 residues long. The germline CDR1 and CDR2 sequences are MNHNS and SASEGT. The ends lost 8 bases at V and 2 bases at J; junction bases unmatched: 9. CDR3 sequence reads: CASGPAGATYEQYV. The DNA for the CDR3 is TGTGCCAGCGGACCTGCGGGAGCCACCTACGAGCAGTACGTC.

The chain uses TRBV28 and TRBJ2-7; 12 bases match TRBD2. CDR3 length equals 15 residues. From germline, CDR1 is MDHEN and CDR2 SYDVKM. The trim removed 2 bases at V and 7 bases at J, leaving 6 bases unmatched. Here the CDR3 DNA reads TGTGCCAGCAGTTTAAGGGCTAGCGGGAGGGGAGAGCAGTACTTC. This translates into CASSLRASGRGEQYF. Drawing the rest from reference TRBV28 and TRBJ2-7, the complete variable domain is DVKVTQSSRYLVKRTGEKVFLECVQDMDHENMFWYRQDPGLGLRLIYFSYDVKMKEKGDIPEGYSVSREKKERFSLILESASTNQTSMYLCASSLRASGRGEQYFGPGTRLTVT.

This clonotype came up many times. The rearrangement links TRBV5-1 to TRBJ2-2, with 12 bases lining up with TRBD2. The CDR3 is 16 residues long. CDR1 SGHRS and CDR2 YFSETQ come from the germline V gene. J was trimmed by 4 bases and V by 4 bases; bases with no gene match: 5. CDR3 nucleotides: TGCGCCAGCAGCCCTACTAGCGGGAGGACCACCGGGGAGCTGTTTTTT. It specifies CASSPTSGRTTGELFF.

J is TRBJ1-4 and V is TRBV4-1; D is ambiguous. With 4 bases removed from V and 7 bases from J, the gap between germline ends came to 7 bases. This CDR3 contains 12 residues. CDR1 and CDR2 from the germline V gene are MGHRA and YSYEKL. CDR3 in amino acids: CASSPLGEKLFF. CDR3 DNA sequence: TGCGCCAGCAGCCCCCTTGGTGAAAAACTGTTTTTT.

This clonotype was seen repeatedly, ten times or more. For the CDR3, the DNA is TGTGCCAGCAGTCTCGTCGCCGAAAGGGAAAAACTGTTTTTT. Protein: CASSLVAEREKLFF. The genes are TRBV6-1 and TRBJ1-4, with no clear D. The CDR3 runs to 14 residues. V was cut by 5 bases and J by 8 bases, with 15 bases left in between. From germline, CDR1 is MNHNS and CDR2 SASEGT.

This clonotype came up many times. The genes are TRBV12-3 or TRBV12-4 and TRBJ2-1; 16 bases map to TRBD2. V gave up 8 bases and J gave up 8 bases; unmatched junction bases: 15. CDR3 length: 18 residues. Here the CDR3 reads CASPPLGLAGGPRDEQFF. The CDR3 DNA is TGTGCCAGCCCACCCCTGGGACTAGCGGGAGGGCCAAGGGATGAGCAGTTCTTC.

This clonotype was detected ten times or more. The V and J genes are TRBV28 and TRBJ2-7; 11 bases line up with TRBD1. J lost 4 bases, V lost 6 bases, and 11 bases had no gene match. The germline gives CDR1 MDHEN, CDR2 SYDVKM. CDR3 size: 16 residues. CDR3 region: CASRGLGQGALYEQYF. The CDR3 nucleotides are TGTGCCAGCAGGGGACTCGGACAGGGGGCTTTATACGAGCAGTACTTC.

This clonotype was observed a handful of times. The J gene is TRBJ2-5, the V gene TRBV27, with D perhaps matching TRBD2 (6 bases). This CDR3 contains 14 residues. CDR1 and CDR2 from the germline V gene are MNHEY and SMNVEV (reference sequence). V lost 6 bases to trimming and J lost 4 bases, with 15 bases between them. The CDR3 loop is CASRPAGRGETQYF. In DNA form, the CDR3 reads TGTGCCAGCAGACCCGCGGGGCGGGGAGAGACCCAGTACTTC.

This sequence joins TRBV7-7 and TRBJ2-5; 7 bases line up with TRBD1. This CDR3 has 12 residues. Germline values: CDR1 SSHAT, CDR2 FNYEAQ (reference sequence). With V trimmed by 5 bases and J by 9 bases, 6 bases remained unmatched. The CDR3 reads CASSTRQGPQYF. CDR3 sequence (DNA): TGTGCCAGCAGCACAAGACAGGGTCCCCAGTACTTC. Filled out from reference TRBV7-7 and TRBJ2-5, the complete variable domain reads GAGVSQSPRYKVTKRGQDVTLRCDPISSHATLYWYQQALGQGPEFLTYFNYEAQPDKSGLPSDRFSAERPEGSISTLTIQRTEQRDSAMYRCASSTRQGPQYFGPGTRLLVL.

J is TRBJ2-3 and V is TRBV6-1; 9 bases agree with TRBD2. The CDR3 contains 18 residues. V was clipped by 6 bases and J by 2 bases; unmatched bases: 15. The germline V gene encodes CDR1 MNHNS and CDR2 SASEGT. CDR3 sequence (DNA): TGTGCCAGCAGCCCCCGGGACGGTACTAGCGGGTTCACAGATACGCAGTATTTT. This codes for CASSPRDGTSGFTDTQYF.